This passage covers 24 T cell receptor beta chains from one sample sequenced in a study of shared T cell receptors in the human thymus. Profiling relied on immunoSEQ multiplex PCR, and the TCRdb table lists in-frame clones only, not all of them. The table shows 700,000 or so clones, with approximately 83% occurring only once. These data were also filed under a second study, of human thymus T cells.

Sequenced: thymocytes. All receptors derive from a girl less than two years old with a congenital heart defect.

This clone was counted between two and nine times. This chain links TRBV5-8 with TRBJ1-1; TRBD1 agrees at 8 bases. The CDR3 totals 14 residues. V lost 0 bases to trimming and J lost 6 bases; unmatched junction nucleotides: 4. Germline CDR1 and CDR2: SGHTS and YDEGEE. The CDR3 DNA follows: TGTGCCAGCAGCTTGGTTGAGACAGGGGCTGAAGCTTTCTTT. This codes for CASSLVETGAEAFF.

There are a few counts of this clone. The chain employs TRBV5-1 and TRBJ2-1, with D maybe TRBD2 (5 bases). CDR3 size: 16 residues. Germline CDR1 and CDR2: SGHRS and YFSETQ. With 4 bases removed from V and 5 bases from J, the gap between germline ends came to 19 bases. CDR3 bases: TGCGCCAGCAGCCCACCTCCCGGGGTTGGGGACAATGAGCAGTTCTTC. Translating gives CASSPPPGVGDNEQFF.

Comments on this clone: An end of the junction does not agree with germline; a read error may underlie this. The chain combines TRBV11-2 with TRBJ2-7; D remains unclear. From germline, CDR1 is SGHAT and CDR2 FQNNGV. This CDR3 is built from 10 residues. CDR3 in DNA: TGTGCCAGCAGCTTCCCGTGGTCAGGCTTC. This encodes CASSFPWSGF.

The chain links TRBV10-1 to TRBJ1-1, with 7 bases that match TRBD1. Germline V gene sequence: CDR1 WNHNN, CDR2 SYGVQD (reference sequence). V dropped 0 bases and J dropped 10; count of bases not matched to a gene: 11. The CDR3 is 15 amino acids. CDR3 in DNA: TGCGCCAGCAGTGAGTCCCTTACAGGGGTCGGGAGAGCTTTCTTT. Amino acids: CASSESLTGVGRAFF.

The V gene is TRBV6-1, the J gene TRBJ1-2, with D perhaps matching TRBD1 (6 bases). CDR3 length: 13 amino acids. V dropped 6 bases and J dropped 6 bases, with 14 bases sitting between them. Germline lookup yields CDR1 MNHNS and CDR2 SASEGT. The CDR3 sequence: CASRGGPLDGYTF. CDR3 DNA: TGTGCCAGCAGGGGGGGGCCGCTGGATGGCTACACCTTC.

CDR3 DNA sequence: TGCGCCAGCAGCCCACGAACCCCTTCTAGCGGTCTTATCTACGAGCAGTACTTC. It codes for CASSPRTPSSGLIYEQYF. This chain links TRBV4-3 with TRBJ2-7; 7 bases map to TRBD2. The germline gives CDR1 LGHNA, CDR2 YSLEER. V was clipped by 4 bases and J by 3 bases; unmatched bases: 18. The CDR3 contains 18 residues.

The V and J genes are TRBV5-6 and TRBJ2-1; the match to TRBD1 covers 7 bases. The germline gives CDR1 SGHDT, CDR2 YYEEEE. This CDR3 spans 16 amino acids. Losses at the gene ends were 0 bases for V and 4 bases for J; bases not matched to a gene: 7. The CDR3: CASSLGQGQLYNEQFF. The CDR3, as DNA: TGTGCCAGCAGCTTGGGGCAGGGACAGCTATACAATGAGCAGTTCTTC.

This sequence joins TRBV5-4 and TRBJ1-2; 8 nucleotides align to TRBD1. The CDR3 totals 12 residues. The V and J ends lost 4 bases and 7 bases, in that order; junction bases with no gene match: 3. Germline V CDR1 and CDR2: SGHNT, YYREEE (reference sequence). The CDR3 loop reads CASSPDRGGYTF. The CDR3 coding sequence is TGTGCCAGCAGCCCTGACAGGGGTGGCTACACCTTC.

V and J are TRBV7-6 and TRBJ1-2, with 12 bases fitting TRBD1. This CDR3 comprises 18 residues. Looked up from germline, CDR1 is SGHVS and CDR2 is FNYEAQ. V trimming: 5 bases; J trimming: 8 bases; junction bases outside the gene matches: 18. In DNA, the CDR3 is TGTGCCAGCAGCCCCTTCCCGGGACAGGGGGCACTAGGGGAAGGCTACACCTTC. As protein: CASSPFPGQGALGEGYTF.

The CDR3 DNA reads TGTGCCAGCAGCCCGGATTCGGGGGGGCCTAACGATGAGCAGTTCTTC. Translated: CASSPDSGGPNDEQFF. The chain combines TRBV11-2 with TRBJ2-1; 8 bases line up with TRBD2. The CDR3 runs to 16 residues. Germline CDR1 reads SGHAT; CDR2 reads FQNNGV. Trimming removed 5 bases from V and 8 bases from J; junction bases left unmatched: 14.

The chain uses TRBV6-4 and TRBJ2-3, with TRBD1 matching 9 bases. The ends lost 2 bases at V and 5 bases at J; junction bases unmatched: 5. The CDR3 runs to 15 residues. The germline V gene has CDR1 MRHNA and CDR2 SNTAGT. CDR3: CASSDPGQGGDTQYF. The CDR3 DNA follows: TGTGCCAGCAGTGACCCGGGACAGGGCGGAGATACGCAGTATTTT.

This chain joins TRBV9 and TRBJ2-3; possible D gene TRBD1, 6 bases. The V and J ends lost 2 bases and 2 bases respectively, with 15 bases between them. Germline CDR1 and CDR2: SGDLS and YYNGEE. This CDR3 comprises 16 residues. This chain's CDR3 is CASSVLYRAPTDTQYF. The DNA of the CDR3 is TGTGCCAGCAGCGTTTTATACAGGGCCCCCACAGATACGCAGTATTTT.

V is TRBV19 and J is TRBJ1-4, with no clear D. This CDR3 is 12 amino acids long. Trimming pared 6 bases from V and 8 bases from J, leaving 10 bases between. The germline gives CDR1 LNHDA, CDR2 SQIVND (reference sequence). The chain's CDR3 is CASRNSAEKLFF. The CDR3 DNA follows: TGTGCCAGTAGGAACAGTGCCGAAAAACTGTTTTTT.

The rearrangement joins TRBV19 to TRBJ1-2; D unresolved. CDR3 length equals 15 residues. V was shortened by 3 bases and J by 1 base, with 12 bases between the two germline ends. Germline CDR1 LNHDA, CDR2 SQIVND (reference sequence). The CDR3 nucleotides read TGTGCCAGTAGTATCCGCCAGGTCGTTAACTATGGCTACACCTTC. It encodes CASSIRQVVNYGYTF.

The V and J genes are TRBV19 and TRBJ1-5; TRBD1 matches 10 bases. The CDR3 consists of 17 residues. CDR1 is LNHDA, CDR2 SQIVND, per germline (reference sequence). V gave up 10 bases and J gave up 0 bases; unmatched junction bases: 12. This chain's CDR3 is CATHPDRGLYSNQPQHF. DNA of the CDR3: TGTGCCACCCACCCAGACAGGGGGCTATATAGCAATCAGCCCCAGCATTTT.

As regards this clone: One junction end does not reproduce the germline sequence, and a read error may be involved. V is TRBV7-9 and J is TRBJ1-2; a weak D match, TRBD1 (6 bases). CDR1 is SEHNR and CDR2 is FQNEAQ in the germline V gene (reference sequence). The CDR3 contains 13 residues. CDR3 sequence: CAVLIALGGFLNF. In DNA, the CDR3 is TGTGCCGTTTTAATCGCGTTAGGGGGTTTTTTGAACTTC.

The chain recombines TRBV7-9 with TRBJ1-3; D is possibly TRBD1 (6 bases). V lost 4 bases and J 0 bases, leaving 10 bases between the germline ends. The CDR3 length is 15 residues. CDR1 is SEHNR and CDR2 is FQNEAQ in the germline V gene (reference sequence). The CDR3 region is CASSSGRGSGNTIYF. CDR3 DNA: TGTGCCAGCAGCTCGGGCAGGGGCTCTGGAAACACCATATATTTT. The entire variable domain, with the rest obtained from reference TRBV7-9 and TRBJ1-3, is as follows: DTGVSQNPRHKITKRGQNVTFRCDPISEHNRLYWYRQTLGQGPEFLTYFQNEAQLEKSRLLSDRFSAERPKGSFSTLEIQRTEQGDSAMYLCASSSGRGSGNTIYFGEGSWLTVV.

As concerns this clone: The germline gene is not matched at one end of the junction; a read error may be the cause. This chain connects TRBV6-1 to TRBJ1-1; possible D gene TRBD1, 6 bases. The V gene's germline CDR1 is MNHNS and CDR2 SASEGT. The length of the CDR3 is 9 residues. This chain's CDR3 is CASRPRTVF. The CDR3 DNA reads as TGTGCCAGCAGGCCAAGGACAGTCTTT.

The rearrangement joins TRBV5-6 to TRBJ2-1; TRBD1 matches 7 bases. This CDR3 comprises 18 residues. Unmatched junction bases numbered 11, after V lost 0 bases and J lost 2 bases. The germline V gene has CDR1 SGHDT and CDR2 YYEEEE. The CDR3 bases are TGTGCCAGCAGCTTGGTAAAGGGGGCCCTGGTCCCCTACAATGAGCAGTTCTTC. Encoded protein: CASSLVKGALVPYNEQFF. Complete variable domain (other parts from reference TRBV5-6 and TRBJ2-1): DAGVTQSPTHLIKTRGQQVTLRCSPKSGHDTVSWYQQALGQGPQFIFQYYEEEERQRGNFPDRFSGHQFPNYSSELNVNALLLGDSALYLCASSLVKGALVPYNEQFFGPGTRLTVL.

This clone was found once. The gene calls are TRBV12-2 and TRBJ1-1. TRBV12-2 is a pseudogene locus. The CDR3 is made up of 13 amino acids. The DNA of the CDR3 is TGTGCAAGTCGCTTCAGTTCGGGGGCTGAAGCTTTCTTT. Translating it yields CASRFSSGAEAFF.

The count of this clone is one. The chain links TRBV5-1 to TRBJ2-2; 14 bases fit TRBD2. Germline CDR1 and CDR2: SGHRS and YFSETQ. V lost 1 base to trimming and J lost 1 base; unmatched junction nucleotides: 3. The CDR3 loop spans 18 amino acids. The CDR3 DNA is TGCGCCAGCAGCTTGAGGGGACTAGCGGGGGAGAACACCGGGGAGCTGTTTTTT. This encodes CASSLRGLAGENTGELFF.

This clone was seen once. V is TRBV25-1 and J is TRBJ1-1, with D uncertain. This CDR3 is built from 12 residues. Germline V lookup: CDR1 MGHDK, CDR2 SYGVNS. Trimming removed 7 bases at V and 7 bases at J, with 13 bases between. The CDR3 bases are TGTGCCAGCATGAGGAGGATGGGTGAAGCTTTCTTT. This translates into CASMRRMGEAFF.

V gene TRBV2 combines with J gene TRBJ1-4; D may be TRBD1 (6 bases). The CDR3 covers 16 residues. The V and J ends lost 4 bases and 8 bases respectively, with 20 bases between them. CDR1 SNHLY and CDR2 FYNNEI come from the germline V gene. The CDR3 region has the DNA TGTGCCAGCAGTGGAGAATATGGGAACAGGGCCGAAAAACTGTTTTTT. As protein: CASSGEYGNRAEKLFF.

V is TRBV14 and J is TRBJ2-3; 12 positions agree with TRBD2. V lost 4 bases to trimming and J lost 1 base; unmatched junction nucleotides: 6. The CDR3 has 17 residues. Germline CDR1 SGHDN, CDR2 FVKESK. In DNA, the CDR3 is TGTGCCAGCAGCCGCAATCGGACTAGCGGGGGCACAGATACGCAGTATTTT. This encodes CASSRNRTSGGTDTQYF.